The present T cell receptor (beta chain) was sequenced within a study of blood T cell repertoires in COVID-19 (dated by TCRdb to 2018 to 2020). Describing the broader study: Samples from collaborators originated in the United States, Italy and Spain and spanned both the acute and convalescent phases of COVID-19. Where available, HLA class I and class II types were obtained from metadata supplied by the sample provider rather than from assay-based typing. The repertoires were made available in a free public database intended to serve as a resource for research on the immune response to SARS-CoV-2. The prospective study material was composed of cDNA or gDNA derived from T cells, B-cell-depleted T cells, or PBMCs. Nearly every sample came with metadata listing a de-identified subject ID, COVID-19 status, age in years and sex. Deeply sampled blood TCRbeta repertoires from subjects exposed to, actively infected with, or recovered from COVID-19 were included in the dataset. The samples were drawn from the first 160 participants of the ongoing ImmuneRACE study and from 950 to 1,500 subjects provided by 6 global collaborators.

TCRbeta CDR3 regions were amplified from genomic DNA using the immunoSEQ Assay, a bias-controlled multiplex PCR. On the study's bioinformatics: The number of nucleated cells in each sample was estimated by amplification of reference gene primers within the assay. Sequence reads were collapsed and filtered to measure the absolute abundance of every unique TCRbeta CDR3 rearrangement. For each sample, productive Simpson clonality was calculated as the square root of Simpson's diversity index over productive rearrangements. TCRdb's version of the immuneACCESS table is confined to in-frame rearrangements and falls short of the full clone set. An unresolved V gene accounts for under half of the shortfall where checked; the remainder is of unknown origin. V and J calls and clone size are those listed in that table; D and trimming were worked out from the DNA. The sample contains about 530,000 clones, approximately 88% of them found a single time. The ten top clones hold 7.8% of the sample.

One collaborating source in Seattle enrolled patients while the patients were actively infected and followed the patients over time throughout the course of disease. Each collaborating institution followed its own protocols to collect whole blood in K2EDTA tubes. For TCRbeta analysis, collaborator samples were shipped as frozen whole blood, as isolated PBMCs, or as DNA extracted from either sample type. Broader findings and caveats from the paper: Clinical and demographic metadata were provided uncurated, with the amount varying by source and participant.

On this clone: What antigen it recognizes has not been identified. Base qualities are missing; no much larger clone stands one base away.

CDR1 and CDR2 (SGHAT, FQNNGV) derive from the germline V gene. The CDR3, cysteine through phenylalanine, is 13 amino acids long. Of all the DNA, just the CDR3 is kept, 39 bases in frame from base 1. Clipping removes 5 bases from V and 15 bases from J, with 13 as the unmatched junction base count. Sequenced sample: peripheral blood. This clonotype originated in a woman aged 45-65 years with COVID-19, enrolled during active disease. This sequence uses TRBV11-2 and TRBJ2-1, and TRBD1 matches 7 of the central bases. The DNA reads TGTGCCAGCAGCAAAACCGAATTACAGGGGTGGTTCTTC. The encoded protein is CASSKTELQGWFF.